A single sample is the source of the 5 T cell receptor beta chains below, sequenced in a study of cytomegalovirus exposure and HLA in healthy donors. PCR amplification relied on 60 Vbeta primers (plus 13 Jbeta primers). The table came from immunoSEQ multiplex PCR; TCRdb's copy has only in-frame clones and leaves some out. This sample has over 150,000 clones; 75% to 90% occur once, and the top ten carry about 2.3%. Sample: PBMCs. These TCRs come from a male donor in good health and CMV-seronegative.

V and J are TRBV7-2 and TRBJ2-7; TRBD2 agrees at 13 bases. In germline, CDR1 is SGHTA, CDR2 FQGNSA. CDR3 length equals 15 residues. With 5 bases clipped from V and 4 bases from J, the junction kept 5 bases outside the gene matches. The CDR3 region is CASSLLAGGRYEQYF. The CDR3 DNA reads TGTGCCAGCAGCCTACTAGCGGGGGGGAGATACGAGCAGTACTTC.

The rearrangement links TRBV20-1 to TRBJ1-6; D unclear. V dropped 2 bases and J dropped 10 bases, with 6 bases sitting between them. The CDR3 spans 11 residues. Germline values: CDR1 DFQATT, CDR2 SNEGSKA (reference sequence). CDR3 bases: TGCAGTGCTAGAATGAGGTCACCCCTCCACTTT. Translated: CSARMRSPLHF.

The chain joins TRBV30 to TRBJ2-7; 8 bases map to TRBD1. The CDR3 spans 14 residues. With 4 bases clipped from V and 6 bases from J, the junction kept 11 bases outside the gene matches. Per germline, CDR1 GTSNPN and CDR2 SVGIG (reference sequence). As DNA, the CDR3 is TGTGCCTGGACCTTACTGACAGGGGTGACCGAGCAGTACTTC. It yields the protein CAWTLLTGVTEQYF.

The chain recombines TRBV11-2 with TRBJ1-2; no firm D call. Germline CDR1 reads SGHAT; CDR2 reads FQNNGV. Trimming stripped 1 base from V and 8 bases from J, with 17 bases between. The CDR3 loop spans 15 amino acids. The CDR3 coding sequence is TGTGCCAGCAGCTTAGTCGGTTTTTCCGCGGAGGGCTACACCTTC. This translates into CASSLVGFSAEGYTF.

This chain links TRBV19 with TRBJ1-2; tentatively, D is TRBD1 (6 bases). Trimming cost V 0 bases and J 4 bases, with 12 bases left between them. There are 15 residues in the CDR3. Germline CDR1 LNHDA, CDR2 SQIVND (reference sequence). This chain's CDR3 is CASSIDPQGRYGYTF. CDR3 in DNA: TGTGCCAGTAGTATAGATCCACAGGGACGCTATGGCTACACCTTC.